These T cell receptor beta chains were read from a single sample in a study of cytomegalovirus exposure and HLA in healthy donors. Clones were sequenced by immunoSEQ multiplex PCR, and TCRdb holds only the in-frame ones, with some missing. This sample has around 300,000 clones, with about 86% found just once. Sequenced sample: PBMCs. The receptor source for this set is a woman under 30 in good health and CMV-seronegative. Each CDR3 is given with its conserved first and last residue. Fields, in order: clone size, V gene, J gene, D gene, CDR3 protein, CDR3 DNA. The D gene is left open where the match is weak. For some rows the clone size is stated as once, few or many, or as a class when expanded; others skip it.

clone size: NA; V gene: TRBV4-3; J gene: TRBJ1-1; D gene: NA; CDR3 protein: CASSQSRGGEAFF; CDR3 DNA: TGCGCCAGCAGCCAATCAAGGGGGGGTGAAGCTTTCTTT
clone size: NA; V gene: TRBV30; J gene: TRBJ1-2; D gene: TRBD1; CDR3 protein: CACSLQGYYGYTF; CDR3 DNA: TGTGCCTGTTCTTTACAGGGGTATTATGGCTACACCTTC
clone size: NA; V gene: TRBV29-1; J gene: TRBJ2-7; D gene: TRBD2; CDR3 protein: CSVENPPFSGRDHEQYF; CDR3 DNA: TGCAGCGTTGAAAACCCCCCTTTTAGCGGGAGGGACCACGAGCAGTACTTC
clone size: NA; V gene: TRBV6-5; J gene: TRBJ1-2; D gene: TRBD1; CDR3 protein: CASSPAGGYGYTF; CDR3 DNA: TGTGCCAGCAGCCCCGCAGGGGGTTATGGCTACACCTTC
clone size: NA; V gene: TRBV5-6; J gene: TRBJ1-2; D gene: TRBD1; CDR3 protein: CASSFWGTGKGSNYGYTF; CDR3 DNA: TGTGCCAGCAGCTTCTGGGGGACAGGGAAGGGTAGTAACTATGGCTACACCTTC
clone size: NA; V gene: TRBV6-1; J gene: TRBJ1-5; D gene: NA; CDR3 protein: CASSENTVNQPQHF; CDR3 DNA: TGTGCCAGCAGTGAAAATACAGTCAATCAGCCCCAGCATTTT
clone size: NA; V gene: TRBV28; J gene: TRBJ1-5; D gene: TRBD1; CDR3 protein: CASSLPLGRGQGNQPQHF; CDR3 DNA: TGTGCCAGCAGTCTCCCTCTTGGAAGGGGGCAAGGGAATCAGCCCCAGCATTTT
clone size: NA; V gene: TRBV7-3; J gene: TRBJ1-2; D gene: TRBD1; CDR3 protein: CASSTGQGGLDYGYTF; CDR3 DNA: TGTGCCAGCAGTACCGGACAGGGGGGTTTGGACTATGGCTACACCTTC
clone size: NA; V gene: TRBV10-2; J gene: TRBJ2-1; D gene: TRBD2; CDR3 protein: CASSARGEPYNEQFF; CDR3 DNA: TGCGCCAGCAGTGCCCGGGGGGAACCCTACAATGAGCAGTTCTTC
clone size: NA; V gene: TRBV4-1; J gene: TRBJ1-1; D gene: TRBD1; CDR3 protein: CASSHPRLRQGGTEAFF; CDR3 DNA: TGCGCCAGCAGCCACCCTAGACTGCGACAGGGGGGGACTGAAGCTTTCTTT
clone size: NA; V gene: TRBV4-2; J gene: TRBJ2-7; D gene: NA; CDR3 protein: CASSQVTGSSYEQYF; CDR3 DNA: TGTGCCAGCAGCCAAGTGACAGGATCCTCCTACGAGCAGTACTTC
clone size: NA; V gene: TRBV2; J gene: TRBJ2-5; D gene: TRBD1; CDR3 protein: CASSGGTAQETQYF; CDR3 DNA: TGTGCCAGCAGTGGTGGGACAGCACAAGAGACCCAGTACTTC
clone size: once; V gene: TRBV9; J gene: TRBJ2-7; D gene: NA; CDR3 protein: CASSGRKLDTDEQYF; CDR3 DNA: TGTGCCAGCAGTGGTCGTAAACTCGACACGGACGAGCAGTACTTC
clone size: NA; V gene: TRBV9; J gene: TRBJ2-3; D gene: NA; CDR3 protein: CASGVDTQYF; CDR3 DNA: TGTGCCAGCGGAGTAGATACGCAGTATTTT
clone size: NA; V gene: TRBV12-5; J gene: TRBJ2-1; D gene: NA; CDR3 protein: CASGLVVGRGSSYNEQFF; CDR3 DNA: TGTGCTAGTGGTTTGGTGGTGGGGAGAGGGAGCTCCTACAATGAGCAGTTCTTC
clone size: NA; V gene: TRBV5-1; J gene: TRBJ2-3; D gene: TRBD1; CDR3 protein: CASSPTGGDADTQYF; CDR3 DNA: TGCGCCAGCAGTCCGACAGGGGGCGATGCAGATACGCAGTATTTT
clone size: NA; V gene: TRBV30; J gene: TRBJ2-2; D gene: TRBD2; CDR3 protein: CAWRWGGPGGELFF; CDR3 DNA: TGTGCCTGGAGATGGGGAGGGCCTGGCGGGGAGCTGTTTTTT